Each of the 16 T cell receptor beta chains below was sequenced from the same sample in a study of control samples from healthy donors and cancer patients. Clones were read by immunoSEQ multiplex PCR, and TCRdb kept only the in-frame ones, dropping some. Of 150,000 to 200,000 clones detected, about 90% appear once; the ten largest clones hold 0.55% to 0.7%. The sample comprised blood. The receptor set was obtained from a woman younger than 45 in good health.

The rearrangement links TRBV4-2 to TRBJ2-7; TRBD2 matches at 9 bases. CDR1 is LGHNA, CDR2 YNFKEQ, per germline. The CDR3 runs to 15 residues. V lost 4 bases, J lost 0 bases, and 4 bases stayed unmatched. CDR3 protein: CASSPTSGSSYEQYF. CDR3 DNA sequence: TGTGCCAGCAGCCCCACTAGCGGGTCCTCCTACGAGCAGTACTTC.

The V gene is TRBV5-1, the J gene TRBJ2-3; unclear D gene. Germline V gives CDR1 SGHRS, CDR2 YFSETQ. V was trimmed by 0 bases and J by 1 base, leaving 6 bases between them. The CDR3 consists of 14 residues. In DNA form, the CDR3 reads TGCGCCAGCAGCTTGGAGCTGGGCACAGATACGCAGTATTTT. This codes for CASSLELGTDTQYF.

Comments on this clone: This sample includes further DNA sequences coding for the same CDR3. The chain carries TRBV7-2 and TRBJ2-7, with TRBD2 identical over 10 bases. CDR1 and CDR2 (germline): SGHTA, FQGNSA. Unmatched junction bases numbered 0, after V lost 4 bases and J lost 0 bases. The CDR3 is 14 residues long. The CDR3 coding sequence is TGTGCCAGCAGCTGGACTAGCGGCTCCTACGAGCAGTACTTC. This sequence encodes CASSWTSGSYEQYF.

V usage is TRBV19 and J usage is TRBJ1-1; the D gene is possibly TRBD1 (6 bases). Germline V gene lookup returns CDR1 LNHDA and CDR2 SQIVND (reference sequence). V was pared by 5 bases and J by 10 bases, with 17 bases between. The CDR3 contains 13 residues. The CDR3 DNA is TGTGCCAGTAGTGCAGACAGGTATTTCGGAGCTTTCTTT. This encodes CASSADRYFGAFF.

CDR3 in DNA: TGTGCCATGAGGATTGAAGCTTTCTTT. Its protein product is CAMRIEAFF. The chain carries TRBV10-3 and TRBJ1-1, with D unclear. Germline-derived CDR1 and CDR2 are ENHRY and SYGVKD. The CDR3 totals 9 residues. Trimming removed 9 bases from V and 7 bases from J, with 6 bases in between.

V gene TRBV5-5 combines with J gene TRBJ1-1; maybe TRBD1 (5 bases). Germline CDR1 is SGHKS and CDR2 is YYEKEE (reference sequence). V lost 1 base and J lost 6, with 10 bases in between. The CDR3 spans 13 residues. The CDR3 DNA reads TGTGCCAGCAGCTTGAATGGGGGGGCTGAAGCTTTCTTT. Amino acids: CASSLNGGAEAFF.

The rearrangement links TRBV9 to TRBJ1-5, with D perhaps TRBD1 (5 bases). The CDR3 spans 17 residues. V was shortened by 3 bases and J by 0 bases, with 16 bases between the two germline ends. CDR1 and CDR2 from the germline V gene are SGDLS and YYNGEE. CDR3 amino acids: CASSAYSGGNSNQPQHF. The CDR3 DNA sequence: TGTGCCAGCAGCGCGTACTCGGGGGGGAATAGCAATCAGCCCCAGCATTTT.

The chain employs TRBV6-4 and TRBJ2-3; 8 bases match TRBD1. The trim removed 3 bases at V and 1 base at J, leaving 0 bases unmatched. Germline loops: CDR1 MRHNA, CDR2 SNTAGT. The CDR3 loop spans 14 amino acids. CDR3 region: CASSETGGTDTQYF. The CDR3 coding sequence is TGTGCCAGCAGTGAGACAGGGGGCACAGATACGCAGTATTTT.

This chain joins TRBV7-9 and TRBJ1-1; 8 nucleotides match TRBD1. V was pared by 5 bases and J by 5 bases, with 7 bases of the junction left unmatched. This CDR3 region has 14 residues. CDR1 SEHNR and CDR2 FQNEAQ come from the germline V gene (reference sequence). CDR3 nucleotide sequence: TGTGCCAGCAGCCCGCAGGGGGCGAGGACTGAAGCTTTCTTT. Translating it yields CASSPQGARTEAFF.

This chain joins TRBV2 and TRBJ1-3; a possible D gene is TRBD1 (5 bases). CDR3 length: 14 residues. Trimming pared 6 bases from V and 1 base from J, leaving 10 bases between. Looked up from germline, CDR1 is SNHLY and CDR2 is FYNNEI. In DNA, the CDR3 is TGTGCCAGCAGCGAGACAGTGTCTGGAAACACCATATATTTT. This gives the protein CASSETVSGNTIYF.

The chain uses TRBV25-1 and TRBJ2-1; no firm D call. The CDR3 has 11 amino acids. V dropped 6 bases and J dropped 4 bases, with 4 bases sitting between them. Germline values: CDR1 MGHDK, CDR2 SYGVNS. CDR3 protein: CASSRYNEQFF. CDR3 in DNA: TGTGCCAGCAGCAGATACAATGAGCAGTTCTTC.

J is TRBJ2-7 and V is TRBV28; 7 nucleotides agree with TRBD2. CDR1 is MDHEN and CDR2 is SYDVKM in the germline V gene. The J segment lost 2 bases and the V segment lost 2 bases, leaving 6 bases of the junction unmatched. This CDR3 is built from 15 residues. This CDR3 is CASSLSWDYPYEQYF. CDR3 DNA sequence: TGTGCCAGCAGTTTAAGCTGGGACTATCCCTACGAGCAGTACTTC.

The chain couples TRBV19 to TRBJ1-4; D perhaps matches TRBD1 (6 bases). V lost 7 bases and J 4 bases, leaving 16 bases between the germline ends. The CDR3 is 15 residues long. Germline-derived CDR1 and CDR2 are LNHDA and SQIVND (reference sequence). The CDR3 nucleotides are TGTGCCAGTACCCTAACAGGGAAGGGTAATGAAAAACTGTTTTTT. It translates to CASTLTGKGNEKLFF.

J is TRBJ1-1 and V is TRBV6-5, with D hard to call. The CDR3 totals 13 residues. Looked up from germline, CDR1 is MNHEY and CDR2 is SVGAGI. Trimming stripped 2 bases from V and 3 bases from J, with 7 bases between. CDR3 region: CASSYVGDTEAFF. The DNA for the CDR3 is TGTGCCAGCAGTTACGTTGGGGACACTGAAGCTTTCTTT.

The chain is built from TRBV9 and TRBJ1-3; D is possibly TRBD1 (6 bases). This CDR3 has 18 amino acids. Germline CDR1 and CDR2: SGDLS and YYNGEE. The V end was cut by 3 bases, the J end by 0 bases, with 19 bases between. CDR3 residues: CASSAASTGTLSGNTIYF. CDR3 DNA sequence: TGTGCCAGCAGCGCAGCCTCGACAGGCACTCTCTCTGGAAACACCATATATTTT.

Remarks on this clone: This CDR3 is also generated by other DNA sequences in the sample. CDR3 DNA: TGTGCCAGCAGCTTAACAGGAGGGAACTATGGCTACACCTTC. This codes for CASSLTGGNYGYTF. The chain has TRBV7-3 and TRBJ1-2; D not certain. The CDR3 has 14 residues. CDR1 is SGHTA, CDR2 FQGTGA, per germline. V lost 0 bases and J 2 bases, leaving 7 bases between the germline ends.